One sample yielded the 25 T cell receptor beta chains listed below, sequenced in a study of tumor-infiltrating lymphocytes in primary liver carcinoma. Unsorted bulk tissue of roughly 18-31 mg yielded co-extracted RNA and DNA. With a constant-region primer, TCR beta cDNA was made from 400 to 550 ng of total RNA. What produced the TCR beta libraries was three nested multiplex PCR rounds using slightly modified ARM-PCR. PCR rounds one and two used TRBV1-TRBV30 forward primers with a C-beta reverse primer for roughly 9 cycles each. MiXCR, applied by TCRdb to the multiplex PCR reads, yields one record per CDR3 protein. The table has tens of thousands of distinct CDR3 sequences, 73% seen once; the top ten hold under 20%. Sequenced: liver tumor tissue from sampling region 2. Subset in this sample: tumor region T2, inferior pole. These receptors were obtained from a middle-aged man with primary liver carcinoma and hepatitis B virus infection.

The chain is built from TRBV7-7 and TRBJ2-5; a weak D match, TRBD2 (7 bases). V was clipped by 1 base and J by 5 bases, with 14 bases between them. Germline V gene data show CDR1 as SSHAT and CDR2 as FNYEAQ (reference sequence). This CDR3 is built from 15 residues. The CDR3 sequence: CASSLEGGNQETQYF. CDR3 coding DNA: TGTGCCAGCAGCTTAGAGGGGGGGAATCAGGAGACCCAGTACTTC.

The genes are TRBV3-1 and TRBJ2-3; D is uncertain. Germline values: CDR1 LGHDT, CDR2 YNNKEL (reference sequence). CDR3 length equals 15 residues. Trimming took 0 bases from V and 3 from J, leaving 10 bases between them. This CDR3 is CASSQDAKPTDTQYF. DNA of the CDR3: TGTGCCAGCAGCCAAGATGCGAAACCTACAGATACGCAGTATTTT.

Details on this clonotype: Since the CDR3 does not end with the conserved phenylalanine or tryptophan, this likely comes from a read error. CDR3 residues: CASESPTYEQYL. CDR3 DNA: TGTGCCAGCGAGTCACCGACCTACGAGCAGTACTTA. V is TRBV6-5 and J is TRBJ2-7; no clear D. The germline gives CDR1 MNHEY, CDR2 SVGAGI. The CDR3 length is 12 residues. Trimming stripped 8 bases from V and 2 bases from J, with 10 bases between.

Concerning this clonotype itself: One end of the junction varies from germline; a read error may be responsible. DNA for the CDR3: TGTGTCAGCAATGGGCCGACCATCTCTGGAAACACCTTATATTTT. It translates to CVSNGPTISGNTLYF. J is TRBJ1-3 and V is TRBV12-3 or TRBV12-4; D uncertain. CDR3 size: 15 residues.

The gene calls are TRBV6-1 and TRBJ1-5; no clear D gene. Germline assignment: CDR1 MNHNS and CDR2 SASEGT. V was cut by 4 bases and J by 7 bases, with 11 bases left in between. This CDR3 region has 13 residues. The CDR3 is CASSAGPRQPQHF. In DNA, the CDR3 is TGTGCCAGCAGTGCGGGCCCCAGACAGCCCCAGCATTTT.

Note on this clonotype: This may be a read error: a much more frequent sequence differs by one nucleotide. V gene TRBV12-3 or TRBV12-4 combines with J gene TRBJ1-1; D is unclear. The CDR3 spans 13 residues. This chain's CDR3 is CASSSYLNTEALF. CDR3 nucleotide sequence: TGTGCCAGCAGTTCTTACTTGAACACTGAAGCTCTCTTT.

Comments on this clonotype: A read error may explain this, as a much larger clone is one base away. V usage is TRBV2 and J usage is TRBJ1-1; no firm D call. Germline CDR1 and CDR2: SNHLY and FYNNEI. The CDR3 has 14 amino acids. DNA for the CDR3: TGTCCCAGCAGGATACTCGGTGGTAACACTGAAGCTTTCTTT. Translating it yields CPSRILGGNTEAFF.

Details on this clonotype: The conserved closing phenylalanine or tryptophan is absent in this CDR3, likely reflecting a read error. The chain has TRBV11-2 and TRBJ2-7; D unclear. There are 11 residues in the CDR3. Germline V gives CDR1 SGHAT, CDR2 FQNNGV. The V end was cut by 4 bases, the J end by 1 base, with 2 bases between. Here the CDR3 reads CASSSSYEQYP. The CDR3 bases are TGTGCCAGCAGCTCATCCTACGAGCAGTACCCC.

On this clonotype: At one boundary the junction diverges from the germline segment, which might be a read error. The J gene is TRBJ2-3, the V gene TRBV7-9; TRBD1 aligns across 8 bases. The CDR3 is 15 residues long. Germline loops: CDR1 SEHNR, CDR2 FQNEAQ (reference sequence). In DNA, the CDR3 is TGTACCAGCAGCTCGGACAGGGACGGGGCATATACGCAATATTTT. This gives the protein CTSSSDRDGAYTQYF.

As regards this clonotype: The junction and the germline gene differ at one end; a read error may be behind it. The genes are TRBV7-8 and TRBJ2-6, with D perhaps TRBD1 or TRBD2 (5 bases each). This CDR3 spans 17 amino acids. Germline CDR1 and CDR2: SGHVS and FQNEAQ. CDR3 protein: CASSSTVTCSGGNVLTF. For the CDR3, the DNA is TGTGCCAGCAGCTCTACGGTAACGTGCTCTGGGGGCAACGTCCTGACTTTC.

The rearrangement joins TRBV5-4 to TRBJ1-6; D might be TRBD1 (5 bases). The CDR3 is 16 amino acids. Germline V gene sequence: CDR1 SGHNT, CDR2 YYREEE (reference sequence). The V and J ends lost 4 bases and 9 bases respectively, with 20 bases between them. The CDR3 DNA is TGTGCCAGCAGCACCGCAGAGGGGTCGAGGACTTCACCCCTCCACTTT. Translating gives CASSTAEGSRTSPLHF.

A remark on this clonotype: A read error may produce the germline difference seen at one junction end. The V and J genes are TRBV30 and TRBJ2-6, with D perhaps TRBD1 (5 bases). This CDR3 comprises 16 residues. Germline loops: CDR1 GTSNPN, CDR2 SVGIG (reference sequence). CDR3 in amino acids: CTWRQKGSSGANVLTF. CDR3 nucleotide sequence: TGTACCTGGAGACAGAAGGGTAGCTCTGGGGCCAACGTCCTGACTTTC.

As concerns this clonotype: The CDR3 carries no conserved terminal phenylalanine or tryptophan, so it likely arises from a read error. This chain joins TRBV29-1 and TRBJ1-2; 8 nucleotides agree with TRBD1. This CDR3 is built from 12 residues. CDR1 is SQVTM and CDR2 is ANQGSEA in the germline V gene. CDR3 sequence: CSVRTGRDLYTL. CDR3 DNA sequence: TGCAGTGTAAGGACAGGGAGAGATCTCTACACCCTC.

Concerning this clonotype itself: One junction end does not reproduce the germline sequence, and a read error may be involved. The rearrangement joins TRBV12-3 or TRBV12-4 to TRBJ2-7; D is undetermined. This CDR3 contains 11 residues. The CDR3 nucleotides are TGTGCCAGTAGTTCAGACTACGAGCAGTACTTC. It encodes CASSSDYEQYF.

A note on this clonotype: At one end, the junction sequence differs from germline, possibly due to a read error. The chain combines TRBV29-1 with TRBJ2-7; a weak D match, TRBD2 (5 bases). This CDR3 has 12 residues. Germline CDR1 reads SQVTM; CDR2 reads ANQGSEA. CDR3 protein: CSVLTSSHKQYF. CDR3 DNA: TGTAGCGTCCTTACTAGTTCCCACAAGCAGTACTTC.

Note on this clonotype: This CDR3 is missing its conserved last phenylalanine or tryptophan, likely due to a read error. This chain uses TRBV7-9 with TRBJ1-2; 7 bases line up with TRBD1. Germline V gene data show CDR1 as SEHNR and CDR2 as FQNEAQ (reference sequence). The CDR3 loop spans 16 amino acids. The CDR3: CASGLATEGTAYGYTI. CDR3 bases: TGTGCCAGCGGCTTAGCGACTGAAGGGACAGCTTATGGCTACACCATC.

This sequence joins TRBV27 and TRBJ2-1; 7 bases agree with TRBD2. V lost 8 bases to trimming and J lost 5 bases; unmatched junction nucleotides: 6. Per germline, CDR1 MNHEY and CDR2 SMNVEV (reference sequence). The CDR3 spans 13 residues. The DNA for the CDR3 is TGTGCCAGCTGGTTCGCGGGGGACAATGAGCAGTTCTTC. Translated: CASWFAGDNEQFF.

Comment on this clonotype: Germline is not matched at one junction end, which may reflect a read error. The V call is TRBV28, the J call TRBJ2-5; D possibly corresponds to TRBD1 (5 bases). The CDR3 spans 14 residues. Germline CDR1 reads MDHEN; CDR2 reads SYDVKM. The CDR3 DNA reads TGTGGCAGCACTTTTCTAGGGGATGCGGATACCCAGTACTTC. It codes for CGSTFLGDADTQYF.

This clonotype came up many times. The junction and the germline gene differ at one end; a read error may be behind it. This chain links TRBV2 with TRBJ1-4, with D unclear. Germline loops: CDR1 SNHLY, CDR2 FYNNEI. The CDR3 has 13 amino acids. The CDR3 sequence is CASSLTTNEKLFF. The CDR3 DNA reads as TGTGCCAGCAGCCTCACAACAAATGAAAAACTGTTTTTT.

On this clonotype: It is unclear where the CDR3 begins or ends on the DNA, so no DNA is shown, and the CDR3 is as TCRdb lists it. V is TRBV29-1 and J is TRBJ1-3; TRBD1 is the table's D call and was not checked against the DNA. The CDR3 numbers 14 amino acids, ends counted. Germline V gene data show CDR1 as SQVTM and CDR2 as ANQGSEA. The CDR3 protein is CSVGGGTVMNTLYF.

The V and J genes are TRBV6-5 and TRBJ2-2; 11 positions match TRBD2. V shed 6 bases, J shed 10 bases, and the junction held 19 bases outside the gene matches. The germline V gene has CDR1 MNHEY and CDR2 SVGAGI. This CDR3 is built from 18 residues. CDR3 nucleotides: TGTGCCAGCAGCTACAATCTAGCGGGAGGCCCTGACCCCGCGGAGCTGTTTTTT. Translated, it gives CASSYNLAGGPDPAELFF.

This clonotype was observed a few times. Since a much larger clone is just one base distant, this may be a read error. CDR3 coding DNA: TGTGCCATCGAAACCAGGGTCCCGGTCACTGGGGCCAACGTCCTGACTTTC. Translated, it gives CAIETRVPVTGANVLTF. The chain couples TRBV11-2 to TRBJ2-6, with a weak D call TRBD1 (5 bases). The CDR3 loop spans 17 amino acids. Trimming left V 10 bases short and J 2 bases short, with 21 bases between. The germline CDR1 and CDR2 sequences are SGHAT and FQNNGV.

At least ten counts were recorded for this clonotype. J is TRBJ2-5 and V is TRBV5-1; 7 nucleotides agree with TRBD2. The CDR3 covers 13 residues. Germline CDR1 reads SGHRS; CDR2 reads YFSETQ. V was clipped by 2 bases and J by 2 bases; unmatched bases: 0. As DNA, the CDR3 is TGCGCCAGCAGCTTTAGCGGGCAAGAGACCCAGTACTTC. Amino acids: CASSFSGQETQYF.

Of note for this clonotype: One junction end does not reproduce the germline sequence, and a read error may be involved. The chain couples TRBV14 to TRBJ2-7; the D is unclear. Germline V CDR1 and CDR2: SGHDN, FVKESK. This CDR3 is built from 13 residues. The DNA of the CDR3 is TGTGCCAGCAGCCAGGTCGACTGTTACGAACAGTACTTC. This encodes CASSQVDCYEQYF.

Concerning this clonotype: The germline gene is not matched at one end of the junction; a read error may be the cause. The chain employs TRBV5-5 and TRBJ1-5, with D possibly being TRBD1 (5 bases). The CDR3 contains 13 residues. Per the germline V gene, CDR1 is SGHKS and CDR2 is YYEKEE (reference sequence). Here the CDR3 reads CASSRGEYQSQHF. CDR3 coding DNA: TGTGCCAGCAGCCGGGGCGAATATCAGTCCCAGCATTTT.